The 15 T cell receptor beta chains given below trace back to one sample, sequenced in a study of OX40 agonist ivuxolimab in advanced cancers. Sequenced by immunoSEQ multiplex PCR; TCRdb stores in-frame clones only, minus some. The table has about 120,000 clones, 75% to 90% seen once. The sequencing here drew on CD4+ or CD8+ T cells sorted from blood, taken in a trial of the OX40 agonist ivuxolimab. These receptors were collected from an adult with an advanced solid tumor such as melanoma, head and neck, liver or kidney cancer.

J is TRBJ1-5 and V is TRBV30, with TRBD1 identical over 8 bases. The V gene end was trimmed by 2 bases and the J gene end by 0 bases; junction bases not matched to a gene: 3. The germline V gene has CDR1 GTSNPN and CDR2 SVGIG (reference sequence). The CDR3 is made up of 15 amino acids. CDR3 DNA: TGTGCCTGGAGTCGACAGGGGCATAGCAATCAGCCCCAGCATTTT. This codes for CAWSRQGHSNQPQHF.

The rearrangement uses TRBV5-4 and TRBJ2-5; 12 bases align to TRBD2. The CDR3 loop spans 16 amino acids. V was clipped by 0 bases and J by 5 bases; unmatched bases: 5. CDR1 is SGHNT, CDR2 YYREEE, per germline (reference sequence). The CDR3 sequence is CASSLASGGGTETQYF. CDR3 DNA: TGTGCCAGCAGCTTGGCTAGCGGGGGGGGCACGGAGACCCAGTACTTC.

Note on this clone: One end of the junction is discordant with germline, which a read error may explain. This chain joins TRBV7-7 and TRBJ1-4; the match to TRBD1 covers 7 bases. Per germline, CDR1 SSHAT and CDR2 FNYEAQ (reference sequence). The CDR3 consists of 16 residues. Here the CDR3 reads CASSPGTAATNEKLFF. The DNA of the CDR3 is TGTGCTAGCAGCCCCGGGACAGCTGCAACTAATGAAAAACTGTTTTTT.

J is TRBJ1-1 and V is TRBV18; weak D call: TRBD1 (5 bases). Trimming stripped 2 bases from V and 4 bases from J, with 17 bases between. Germline loops: CDR1 KGHSH, CDR2 LQKENI. The CDR3 runs to 16 residues. CDR3 nucleotide sequence: TGTGCCAGCTCACCAAAGGGGTCGGAGGGGACCACTGAAGCTTTCTTT. Amino acid sequence: CASSPKGSEGTTEAFF. Full variable domain (outside the CDR3, taken from reference TRBV18 and TRBJ1-1): NAGVMQNPRHLVRRRGQEARLRCSPMKGHSHVYWYRQLPEEGLKFMVYLQKENIIDESGMPKERFSAEFPKEGPSILRIQQVVRGDSAAYFCASSPKGSEGTTEAFFGQGTRLTVV.

The V call is TRBV19, the J call TRBJ1-6, with D uncertain. V lost 6 bases, J lost 7 bases, and 10 bases lay in between. CDR3 size: 13 residues. In germline, CDR1 is LNHDA, CDR2 SQIVND (reference sequence). The CDR3: CASSGGLNSPLHF. The CDR3 DNA follows: TGTGCCAGTAGCGGAGGGTTGAATTCACCCCTCCACTTT.

The chain has TRBV5-6 and TRBJ2-2; possible D gene TRBD1, 5 bases. From germline, CDR1 is SGHDT and CDR2 YYEEEE. This CDR3 spans 15 amino acids. The V gene lost 3 bases and the J gene lost 0 bases, with 9 bases spanning the gap. This CDR3 is CASSWSGPNTGELFF. The CDR3 DNA reads TGTGCCAGCAGCTGGTCAGGGCCGAACACCGGGGAGCTGTTTTTT.

The chain is built from TRBV28 and TRBJ2-5; the D is unclear. The J call may be incorrect, as the DNA end agrees better with TRBJ2-7. This CDR3 is built from 13 residues. The germline gives CDR1 MDHEN, CDR2 SYDVKM. CDR3 coding DNA: TGTGCCAGCACCCCTCGGAACATCCACGAGCAGTACTTC. It specifies CASTPRNIHEQYF.

There are a few counts of this clone. The chain recombines TRBV28 with TRBJ1-5; TRBD1 matches at 8 bases. The CDR3 extends over 15 amino acids. The junction had 8 bases not matched to a gene; V was cut back by 5 bases and J by 5 bases. Germline V CDR1 and CDR2: MDHEN, SYDVKM. CDR3 sequence: CASSLPQGAYQPQHF. In DNA, the CDR3 is TGTGCCAGCAGTCTTCCCCAGGGGGCTTATCAGCCCCAGCATTTT.

V usage is TRBV5-1 and J usage is TRBJ2-2; D may be TRBD1 (5 bases). The CDR3 runs 14 residues. Germline V gene data show CDR1 as SGHRS and CDR2 as YFSETQ. Trimming stripped 2 bases from V and 3 bases from J, with 8 bases between. CDR3 DNA sequence: TGCGCCAGCAGCTTAGGGGTCGACACCGGGGAGCTGTTTTTT. It translates to CASSLGVDTGELFF.

J is TRBJ2-5 and V is TRBV7-2; the D gene is possibly TRBD1 (6 bases). V dropped 9 bases and J dropped 0 bases, with 8 bases sitting between them. This CDR3 is 12 amino acids long. The V gene's germline CDR1 is SGHTA and CDR2 FQGNSA. CDR3 region: CASGTHQETQYF. CDR3 in DNA: TGTGCCAGTGGGACACACCAAGAGACCCAGTACTTC.

The V and J genes are TRBV4-3 and TRBJ1-2; 12 bases agree with TRBD1. This CDR3 is 16 amino acids long. Germline values: CDR1 LGHNA, CDR2 YSLEER. V shed 0 bases and J 5 bases; nucleotides not matched to a gene: 4. The CDR3 nucleotides are TGCGCCAGCAGCCAAGAGGGACAGGGGGCTTATTATGGCTACACCTTC. As protein: CASSQEGQGAYYGYTF.

CDR3 region: CASTKDSLPYEQYF. Written as DNA, the CDR3 is TGTGCCAGCACCAAGGACAGTCTTCCCTACGAGCAGTACTTC. The J gene is TRBJ2-7, the V gene TRBV9; tentatively, D is TRBD1 (6 bases). From germline, CDR1 is SGDLS and CDR2 YYNGEE. The ends were cut back, 6 bases at V and 2 bases at J, with 15 bases in the middle. This CDR3 is built from 14 residues.

The rearrangement joins TRBV5-1 to TRBJ1-6; D gene uncertain. The CDR3 runs 13 residues. Germline CDR1 and CDR2: SGHRS and YFSETQ. The V end lost 0 bases, the J end lost 12 bases, and 10 bases lay between the germline ends. The CDR3 sequence is CASSLDTNQPLHF. Here the CDR3 DNA reads TGCGCCAGCAGCTTGGACACCAACCAACCCCTCCACTTT.

V gene TRBV29-1 combines with J gene TRBJ1-4; 7 positions agree with TRBD1. From germline, CDR1 is SQVTM and CDR2 ANQGSEA. The J segment lost 4 bases and the V segment lost 6 bases, leaving 17 bases of the junction unmatched. This CDR3 is 17 amino acids long. CDR3 in amino acids: CSVLKQGGPSDNEKLFF. The CDR3 region has the DNA TGCAGCGTCCTAAAGCAGGGGGGCCCCTCGGATAATGAAAAACTGTTTTTT.

This clone was observed a few times. The V gene is TRBV19, the J gene TRBJ1-1; 9 bases are shared with TRBD1. J lost 2 bases, V lost 6 bases, and 4 bases had no gene match. This CDR3 spans 14 amino acids. Germline CDR1 LNHDA, CDR2 SQIVND (reference sequence). CDR3: CASRGQGTNTEAFF. Here the CDR3 DNA reads TGTGCCAGTAGGGGACAGGGAACAAACACTGAAGCTTTCTTT.